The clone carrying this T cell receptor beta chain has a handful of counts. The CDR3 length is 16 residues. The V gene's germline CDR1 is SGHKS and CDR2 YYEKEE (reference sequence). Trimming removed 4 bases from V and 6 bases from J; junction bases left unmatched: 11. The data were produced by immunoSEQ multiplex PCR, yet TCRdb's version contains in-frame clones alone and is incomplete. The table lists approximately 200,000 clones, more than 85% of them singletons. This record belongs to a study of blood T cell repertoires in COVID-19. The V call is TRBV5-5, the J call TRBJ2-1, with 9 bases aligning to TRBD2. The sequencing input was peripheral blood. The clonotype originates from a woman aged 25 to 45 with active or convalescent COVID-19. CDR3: CASSPRGGAPGNEQFF. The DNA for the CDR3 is TGTGCCAGCAGCCCCCGCGGGGGGGCCCCAGGCAATGAGCAGTTCTTC.